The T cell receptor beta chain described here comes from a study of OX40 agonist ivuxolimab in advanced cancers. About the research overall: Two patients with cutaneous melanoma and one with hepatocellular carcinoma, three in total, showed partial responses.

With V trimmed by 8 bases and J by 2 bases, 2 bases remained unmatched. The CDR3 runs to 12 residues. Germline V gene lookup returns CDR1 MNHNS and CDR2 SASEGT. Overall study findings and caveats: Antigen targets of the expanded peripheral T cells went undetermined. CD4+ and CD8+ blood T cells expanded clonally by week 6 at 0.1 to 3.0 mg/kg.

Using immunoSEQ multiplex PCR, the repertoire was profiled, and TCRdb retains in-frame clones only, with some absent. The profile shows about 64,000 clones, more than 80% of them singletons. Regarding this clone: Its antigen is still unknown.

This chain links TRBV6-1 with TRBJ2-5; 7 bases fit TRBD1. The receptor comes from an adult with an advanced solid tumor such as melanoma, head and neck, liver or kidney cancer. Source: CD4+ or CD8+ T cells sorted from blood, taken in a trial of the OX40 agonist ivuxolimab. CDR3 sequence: CASHRGQETQYF. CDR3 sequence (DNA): TGTGCCAGCCACAGGGGACAAGAGACCCAGTACTTC.